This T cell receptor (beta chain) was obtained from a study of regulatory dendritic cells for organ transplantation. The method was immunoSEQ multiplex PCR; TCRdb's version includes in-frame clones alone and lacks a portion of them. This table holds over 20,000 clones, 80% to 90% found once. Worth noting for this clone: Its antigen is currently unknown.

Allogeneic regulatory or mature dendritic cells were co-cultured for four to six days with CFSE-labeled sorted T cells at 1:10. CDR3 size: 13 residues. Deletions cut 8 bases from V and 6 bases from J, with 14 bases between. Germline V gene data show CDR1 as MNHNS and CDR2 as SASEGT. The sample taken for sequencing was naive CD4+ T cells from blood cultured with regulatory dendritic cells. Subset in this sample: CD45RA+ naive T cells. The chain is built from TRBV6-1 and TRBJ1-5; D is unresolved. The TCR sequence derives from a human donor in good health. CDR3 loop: CASVRGIGQPQHF. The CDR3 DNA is TGTGCCAGCGTACGGGGAATAGGTCAGCCCCAGCATTTT.